This T cell receptor beta chain came from a study of blood T cell repertoires in COVID-19. On the study more broadly: Some COVID-19 samples were acute and others convalescent; all came from the United States, Italy and Spain. PBMCs, B-cell-depleted T cells, or T cells were the source of the cDNA or gDNA that made up the material.

Trimming shortened V by 2 bases and J by 0 bases, and 11 bases separated the two germline ends. Germline values: CDR1 SGHRS, CDR2 YFSETQ. This CDR3 is 16 amino acids long. In the original processing: Estimation of nucleated cell counts was performed using reference gene primer amplification. The table came from immunoSEQ multiplex PCR; TCRdb's copy has only in-frame clones and leaves some out. Clone size and the V and J calls come from that table; the DNA yielded D and trimming. Counted here are about 30,000 clones, over 85% occurring once; the ten biggest clones make up 3.5% to 4.5%. V is TRBV5-1 and J is TRBJ2-2, with D perhaps TRBD2 (6 bases). The material sequenced was peripheral blood. This TCR was recovered from a human donor with active COVID-19. The donor label of this sample is uncertain. The CDR3 loop reads CASSFWSGANTGELFF. CDR3 bases: TGCGCCAGCAGCTTTTGGTCGGGAGCGAACACCGGGGAGCTGTTTTTT.